This TCR beta chain was sequenced during a study of blood T cell repertoires in COVID-19. Study information: From the United States, Italy and Spain came samples of acute and convalescent COVID-19. The cDNA or gDNA used as material had been derived from T cells, B-cell-depleted T cells, or PBMCs.

Looked up from germline, CDR1 is GTSNPN and CDR2 is SVGIG (reference sequence). The V end lost 7 bases, the J end lost 7 bases, and 13 bases lay between the germline ends. The CDR3 has 11 residues. Source study methods: Quantification of nucleated cells was approximated via reference gene primer amplification. Clones were sequenced by immunoSEQ multiplex PCR, and TCRdb holds only the in-frame ones, with some missing. The V and J calls and clone size come from that table; D and trimming were worked out from the DNA. Of around 400,000 clones listed, around 87% are singletons. The material sequenced was peripheral blood. The receptor was isolated from a woman aged 60 to 75 with COVID-19, enrolled during active disease. The V call is TRBV30, the J call TRBJ1-2; D is uncertain. The CDR3 is CASQDRPGYTF. For the CDR3, the DNA is TGTGCCTCCCAGGATCGCCCTGGCTACACCTTC.